A selection of T cell receptor beta chains follows, all from one sample in a study of memory CD4+ T cells and cytomegalovirus serostatus. Clones were sequenced by immunoSEQ multiplex PCR, and TCRdb holds only the in-frame ones, with some missing. The sample has approximately 40,000 clones, less than 85% seen once. Sequencing used memory CD4+ T cells from blood. These TCRs come from an adult in good health and CMV-seronegative. CDR3s include the opening cysteine and the closing phenylalanine or tryptophan. The D gene is left open where the match is weak. Size is omitted from some rows. Given values are once, few, many or a class for expanded clones.

j_call v_call clone_size d_call cdr3_nt cdr3_aa
TRBJ1-6 TRBV11-3 medium-sized TRBD1 TGTGCCAGCAGCGGACAGGGGAATAATTCACCCCTCCACTTT CASSGQGNNSPLHF
TRBJ1-1 TRBV6-1 . . TGTGCCAGCACCCTATCCCAGGGGTCGACTGAAGCTTTCTTT CASTLSQGSTEAFF
TRBJ2-7 TRBV5-5 . . TGTGCCAGCAGCTTGGAGGACTCCATCTACGAGCAGTACTTC CASSLEDSIYEQYF
TRBJ2-7 TRBV5-1 . TRBD1 TGCGCCAGCAGCTCTCACGGGACAGGGGCCGACGAGCAGTACTTC CASSSHGTGADEQYF
TRBJ1-2 TRBV2 few . TGTGCCAGCAGTGTAGACGGGGGTGGCTACACCTTC CASSVDGGGYTF
TRBJ2-5 TRBV10-3 few . TGTGCCATCAGTGCGTACCAAGAGACCCAGTACTTC CAISAYQETQYF
TRBJ2-4 TRBV11-1 . . TGTGCCAGCAGCCACTCCGGGGGTGCCAAAAACATTCAGTACTTC CASSHSGGAKNIQYF
TRBJ1-2 TRBV28 . . TGTGCCAGCAGTACCGAAGGGATTGGGGGCTACACCTTC CASSTEGIGGYTF
TRBJ1-5 TRBV6-4 once . TGTGCCAACAAAAATACAGGGTTGCAGCCCCAGCATTTT CANKNTGLQPQHF
TRBJ2-7 TRBV2 . . TGTGCCAGCAGTGGGGTTGTAGGGTCCTACGAGCAGTACTTC CASSGVVGSYEQYF
TRBJ2-5 TRBV4-1 . . TGCGCCAGCAGGCCGTTATCATGGGGAAGTGAGGAGACCCAGTACTTC CASRPLSWGSEETQYF
TRBJ2-3 TRBV6-1 . . TGTGCCAGTAGGGAGGGGGGGGCAAACACAGATACGCAGTATTTT CASREGGANTDTQYF
TRBJ2-5 TRBV7-7 . . TGTGCTAGCAGCCACAACCCTATTTCAGGAGAGACCCAGTACTTC CASSHNPISGETQYF
TRBJ1-2 TRBV6-5 once . TGTGCCAGCACACGGACACTTAACTATGGCTACACCTTC CASTRTLNYGYTF
TRBJ2-5 TRBV7-9 . . TGTGCCAGCAGTCCAGAGGGTAAAGAGACCCAGTACTTC CASSPEGKETQYF
TRBJ2-4 TRBV11-1 . . TGTGCCAGCAGCTTACAGGGGTTAAAAAACATTCAGTACTTC CASSLQGLKNIQYF
TRBJ2-7 TRBV7-6 . TRBD1 TGTGCCAGCAGCTTAGACACCGGGACAGGGGGGTACGAGCAGTACTTC CASSLDTGTGGYEQYF